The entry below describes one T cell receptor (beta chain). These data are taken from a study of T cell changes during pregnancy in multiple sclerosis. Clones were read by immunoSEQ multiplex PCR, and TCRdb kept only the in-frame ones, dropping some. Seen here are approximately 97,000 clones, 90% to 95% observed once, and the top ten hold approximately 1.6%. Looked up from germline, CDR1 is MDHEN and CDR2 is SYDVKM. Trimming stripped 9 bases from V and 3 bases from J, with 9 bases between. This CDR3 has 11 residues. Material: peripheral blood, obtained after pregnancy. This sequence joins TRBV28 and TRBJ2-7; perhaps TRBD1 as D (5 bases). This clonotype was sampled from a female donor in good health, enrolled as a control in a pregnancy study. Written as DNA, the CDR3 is TGTGCCAGTTCAGGGTACTACGAGCAGTACTTC. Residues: CASSGYYEQYF.